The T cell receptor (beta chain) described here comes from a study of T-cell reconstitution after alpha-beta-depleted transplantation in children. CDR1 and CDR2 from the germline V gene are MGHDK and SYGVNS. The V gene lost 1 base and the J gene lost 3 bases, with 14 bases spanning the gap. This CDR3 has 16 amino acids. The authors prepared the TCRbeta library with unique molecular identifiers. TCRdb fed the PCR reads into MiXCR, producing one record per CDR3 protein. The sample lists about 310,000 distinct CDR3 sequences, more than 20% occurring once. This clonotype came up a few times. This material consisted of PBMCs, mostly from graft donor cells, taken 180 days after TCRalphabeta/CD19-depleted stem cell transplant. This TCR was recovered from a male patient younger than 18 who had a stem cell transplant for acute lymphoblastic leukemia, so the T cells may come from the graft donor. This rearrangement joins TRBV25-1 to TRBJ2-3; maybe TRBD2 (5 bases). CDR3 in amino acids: CASSEWETPGTDTQYF. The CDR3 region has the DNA TGTGCCAGCAGTGAATGGGAGACCCCAGGTACAGATACGCAGTATTTT.